The sequence of this T cell receptor beta chain was determined in a study of OX40 agonist ivuxolimab in advanced cancers. Whole-study findings and limits: Antigen targets of the expanded peripheral T cells went undetermined. At doses 0.1 to 3.0 mg/kg, CD4+ and CD8+ clones expanded.

Regarding this clone: Its antigen is undetermined.

The CDR3 spans 16 residues. The germline CDR1 and CDR2 sequences are MNHEY and SVGAGI. Trimming took 3 bases from V and 3 from J; bases not matched to a gene: 8. Some clones are missing from TCRdb's copy, which holds only in-frame ones; the method was immunoSEQ multiplex PCR. The sample comprises 35,000 to 45,000 clones, more than 80% of which are singletons, and roughly 4.5% rests with the top ten. This receptor was identified in an adult with an advanced solid tumor such as melanoma, head and neck, liver or kidney cancer. The chain joins TRBV6-5 to TRBJ1-3; TRBD1 aligns across 7 bases. Sequencing used CD4+ or CD8+ T cells sorted from blood, obtained in a trial of the OX40 agonist ivuxolimab. The CDR3 here is CASSYSPGGGGNTIYF. The CDR3 DNA sequence: TGTGCCAGCAGTTATTCCCCAGGGGGAGGTGGAAACACCATATATTTT.